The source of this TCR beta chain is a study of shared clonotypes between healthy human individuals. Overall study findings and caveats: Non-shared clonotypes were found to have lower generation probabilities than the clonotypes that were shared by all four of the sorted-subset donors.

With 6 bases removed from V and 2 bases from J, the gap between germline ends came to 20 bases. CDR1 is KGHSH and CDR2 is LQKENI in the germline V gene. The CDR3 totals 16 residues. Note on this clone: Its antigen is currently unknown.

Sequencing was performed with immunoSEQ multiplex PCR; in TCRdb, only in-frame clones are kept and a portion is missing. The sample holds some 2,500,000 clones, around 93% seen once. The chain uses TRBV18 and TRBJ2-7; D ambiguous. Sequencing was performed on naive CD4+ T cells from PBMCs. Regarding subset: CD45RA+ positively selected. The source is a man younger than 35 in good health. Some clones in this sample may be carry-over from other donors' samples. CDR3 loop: CASSPPYSRTPYEQYF. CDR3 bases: TGTGCCAGCTCCCCCCCCTACAGCAGAACGCCCTACGAGCAGTACTTC. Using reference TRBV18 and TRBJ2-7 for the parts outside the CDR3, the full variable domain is NAGVMQNPRHLVRRRGQEARLRCSPMKGHSHVYWYRQLPEEGLKFMVYLQKENIIDESGMPKERFSAEFPKEGPSILRIQQVVRGDSAAYFCASSPPYSRTPYEQYFGPGTRLTVT.